The clone carrying this TCR beta chain was detected only a few times. Its cognate antigen is unknown. The sample is drawn from a study of cytomegalovirus exposure and HLA in healthy donors. Study-level findings and limits: Reported results showed that the classifier diagnosed cytomegalovirus status with high specificity and sensitivity. Rare sequences made up most TCRs, while some public TCRs were found in many donors.

CDR3 length: 13 residues. Germline V gene sequence: CDR1 MRHNA, CDR2 SNTAGT. Trimming removed 3 bases from V and 7 bases from J, with 12 bases in between. Researchers ran the PCR with 60 Vbeta and 13 Jbeta primers. Using immunoSEQ multiplex PCR, the repertoire was profiled, and TCRdb retains in-frame clones only, with some absent. The sample has 210,000 or so clones, around four fifths seen once. This chain links TRBV6-4 with TRBJ2-5; D not certain. Specimen: PBMCs. The receptor was derived from a boy aged 2 to 9 in good health and CMV-seronegative. CDR3 DNA: TGTGCCAGCAGTGATGGCCCCCGAGGGACCCAGTACTTC. Amino acids: CASSDGPRGTQYF.